This T cell receptor (beta chain) derives from a study of immune characterization of retroperitoneal liposarcoma. A single record per CDR3 protein comes from TCRdb applying MiXCR to the PCR reads. The top ten hold around 15% of the sample, which has several thousand distinct CDR3 sequences, less than 30% seen once. The CDR3 has 18 residues. From germline, CDR1 is MNHEY and CDR2 SVGAGI. This TCR derives from a male donor with retroperitoneal liposarcoma. The sample comprised blood. The V gene is TRBV6-5, the J gene TRBJ2-1, with 9 bases that match TRBD2. Judging by the DNA end, TRBJ2-7 fits better; the J call may be wrong. The chain's CDR3 is CASSYIFVGSGSTYEQYF. DNA for the CDR3: TGTGCCAGCAGTTACATCTTCGTGGGTAGCGGGAGCACCTACGAGCAGTACTTC.